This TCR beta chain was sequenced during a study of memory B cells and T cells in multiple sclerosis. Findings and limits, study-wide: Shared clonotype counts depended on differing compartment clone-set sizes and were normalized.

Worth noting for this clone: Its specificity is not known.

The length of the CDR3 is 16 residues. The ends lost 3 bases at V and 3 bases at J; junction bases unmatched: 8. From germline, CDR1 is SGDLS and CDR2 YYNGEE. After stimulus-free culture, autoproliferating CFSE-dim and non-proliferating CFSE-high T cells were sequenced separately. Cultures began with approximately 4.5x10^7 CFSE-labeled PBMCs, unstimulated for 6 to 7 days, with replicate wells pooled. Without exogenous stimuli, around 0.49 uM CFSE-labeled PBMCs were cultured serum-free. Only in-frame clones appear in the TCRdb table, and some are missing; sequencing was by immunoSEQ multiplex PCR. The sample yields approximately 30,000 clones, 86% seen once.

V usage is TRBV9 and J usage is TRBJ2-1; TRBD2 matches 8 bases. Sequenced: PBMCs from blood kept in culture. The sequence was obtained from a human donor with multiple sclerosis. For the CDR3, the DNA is TGTGCCAGCAGCGCTCAAGCGGGAGTCGTCTACAATGAGCAGTTCTTC. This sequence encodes CASSAQAGVVYNEQFF.